This TCR beta chain comes out of a study of somatic mutations in cytotoxic T cells in rheumatoid arthritis. Notes on the study in general: The clonality of CD8+ T cells was not significantly different between rheumatoid arthritis patients and age-matched healthy controls. Greater age accompanied higher CD8+ clonality in rheumatoid arthritis patients, a pattern that was absent in healthy controls.

As concerns this clone: Its antigen is unknown.

In the authors' methods: The authors compared patient CD8+ clones larger than 1% against published virus-specific TCRB sequences. Only a few of these clones matched. The table came from immunoSEQ multiplex PCR; TCRdb's copy has only in-frame clones and leaves some out. That table gives V, J and clone size, and the DNA gave D and trimming. The table lists some 11,000 clones, 55% to 75% of them singletons, with 37% in the top ten. CDR1 SNHLY and CDR2 FYNNEI come from the germline V gene. The CDR3 extends over 15 amino acids. With 6 bases removed from V and 4 bases from J, the gap between germline ends came to 16 bases.

The sample was CD8+ T cells sorted from blood. The clonotype was recovered from an adult with rheumatoid arthritis. This chain uses TRBV2 with TRBJ2-1; the D gene is possibly TRBD2 (6 bases). Here the CDR3 DNA reads TGTGCCAGCAGGAGTAGCGGCGAAACGTACAATGAGCAGTTCTTC. This encodes CASRSSGETYNEQFF.